Shown below are 4 T cell receptor beta chains from a single sample sequenced in a study of T cells in Graves' hyperthyroidism and ophthalmopathy. Regions amplified from RNA transcripts were the TCR beta CDR3 regions. The HTBI set primed first-round TCR CDR3 RT-PCR. One entry per CDR3 protein results from TCRdb running MiXCR on the multiplex PCR reads. The sample records some 98,000 distinct CDR3 sequences, around 42% being singletons. Material for sequencing was peripheral blood or thyroid tissue (not recorded which). The receptor set was obtained from a woman aged 25 to 45 with Graves' hyperthyroidism.

A remark on this clonotype: With a much larger clone just one base away, this may be a read error. The V gene is TRBV28, the J gene TRBJ2-7; D may match TRBD1 or TRBD2 (5 bases each). Between the trimmed V and J ends, which lost 3 bases and 7 bases, there was a span of 19 bases. CDR1 MDHEN and CDR2 SYDVKM come from the germline V gene. This CDR3 region has 15 residues. The CDR3: CASSLPRQPRGEQYF. In DNA, the CDR3 is TGTGCCAGCAGTTTGCCCAGACAGCCGCGCGGGGAGCAGTACTTC. The entire variable domain, with the rest obtained from reference TRBV28 and TRBJ2-7, is as follows: DVKVTQSSRYLVKRTGEKVFLECVQDMDHENMFWYRQDPGLGLRLIYFSYDVKMKEKGDIPEGYSVSREKKERFSLILESASTNQTSMYLCASSLPRQPRGEQYFGPGTRLTVT.

The J gene is TRBJ1-1, the V gene TRBV12-3 or TRBV12-4; 9 nucleotides match TRBD1. The CDR3 sequence is 16 residues long. Trimming cost V 6 bases and J 5 bases; bases outside gene matches: 13. DNA of the CDR3: TGTGCCAGCAGCTTGAACCCCGGGACAGGGCAAACTGAAGCTTTCTTT. Translation: CASSLNPGTGQTEAFF.

This clonotype came up many times. The chain joins TRBV5-8 to TRBJ1-1, with D maybe TRBD1 (5 bases). CDR1 is SGHTS and CDR2 is YDEGEE in the germline V gene. Trimming shortened V by 3 bases and J by 9 bases, and 24 bases separated the two germline ends. CDR3 length equals 16 residues. The CDR3 is CASSWPGMSRVGKAFF. CDR3 nucleotide sequence: TGTGCCAGCAGCTGGCCGGGAATGTCCAGGGTGGGGAAAGCTTTCTTT.

This clonotype has a count of ten or more. V gene TRBV5-1 combines with J gene TRBJ2-6; 12 bases are shared with TRBD1. V was clipped by 4 bases and J by 2 bases; unmatched bases: 7. CDR1 and CDR2 from the germline V gene are SGHRS and YFSETQ. The CDR3 extends over 18 amino acids. The CDR3 sequence: CASSAAGQGAPGANVLTF. The CDR3 nucleotides are TGCGCCAGCAGCGCGGCGGGACAGGGGGCGCCTGGGGCCAACGTCCTGACTTTC.